Following are 26 T cell receptor beta chains from one sample sequenced in a study of radiotherapy plus CTLA-4 blockade in lung cancer. Profiling relied on immunoSEQ multiplex PCR, and the TCRdb table lists in-frame clones only, not all of them. This sample has fewer than 150,000 clones, with nearly 80% found just once. Sequencing used peripheral blood, obtained from a patient treated with radiotherapy plus ipilimumab. Receptor source: a human donor with non-small cell lung cancer who had a partial response to radiotherapy plus ipilimumab.

The chain combines TRBV18 with TRBJ2-4; TRBD1 agrees at 8 bases. The germline V gene encodes CDR1 KGHSH and CDR2 LQKENI. The CDR3 has 16 amino acids. Germline trimming cut 6 bases from V and 3 bases from J; bases unmatched to any gene: 10. CDR3 bases: TGTGCCAGCTCCCCCCCTTCACAGGGGGACAAAAACATTCAGTACTTC. It yields the protein CASSPPSQGDKNIQYF.

This clone was counted a single time. The chain recombines TRBV23-1 with TRBJ2-4, with 8 bases matching TRBD1. TRBV23-1 is known as an ORF, though its function is uncertain. Losses at the gene ends were 7 bases for V and 1 base for J; bases not matched to a gene: 15. The CDR3 sequence is 18 residues long. The CDR3, as DNA: TGCGCCAGCATTAAGGACAGGGTGGGTCTCGATGCCAAAAACATTCAGTACTTC. Its protein product is CASIKDRVGLDAKNIQYF.

V is TRBV5-1 and J is TRBJ1-1, with 8 bases matching TRBD1. Trimming took 4 bases from V and 0 from J; bases not matched to a gene: 5. Germline V gives CDR1 SGHRS, CDR2 YFSETQ. This CDR3 contains 15 residues. CDR3 residues: CASSHIQGVNTEAFF. The CDR3 DNA reads as TGCGCCAGCAGCCACATACAGGGGGTGAACACTGAAGCTTTCTTT.

This clone was seen only once. The chain combines TRBV28 with TRBJ2-3; tentative D call: TRBD1 (5 bases). Trimming shortened V by 6 bases and J by 1 base, and 14 bases separated the two germline ends. This CDR3 has 15 amino acids. Germline CDR1 and CDR2: MDHEN and SYDVKM. As DNA, the CDR3 is TGTGCCAGCAGCCAGGCGCAGGGCCGCACAGATACGCAGTATTTT. This gives the protein CASSQAQGRTDTQYF.

The gene calls are TRBV4-1 and TRBJ1-2; D gene ambiguous. CDR3 length: 16 residues. V lost 0 bases, J lost 4 bases, and 15 bases lay in between. Germline V gene sequence: CDR1 MGHRA, CDR2 YSYEKL. Here the CDR3 reads CASSQDIQLRFYGYTF. Here the CDR3 DNA reads TGCGCCAGCAGCCAAGATATCCAGTTACGATTCTATGGCTACACCTTC.

This clone showed up just once. This chain links TRBV28 with TRBJ2-7, with TRBD2 identical over 10 bases. This CDR3 is 14 amino acids long. V gave up 5 bases and J gave up 2 bases; unmatched junction bases: 3. Germline V gene lookup returns CDR1 MDHEN and CDR2 SYDVKM. Written as DNA, the CDR3 is TGTGCCAGCAGTCCGACTAGCGGGCCCTACGAGCAGTACGTC. Its translation: CASSPTSGPYEQYV.

V gene TRBV6-6 combines with J gene TRBJ2-1; 12 positions match TRBD2. This CDR3 is 14 amino acids long. After removal of 4 bases from V and 8 bases from J, the junction contained 3 bases not matched to a gene. Per the germline V gene, CDR1 is MNHNY and CDR2 is SVGAGI (reference sequence). The CDR3 sequence is CASSSSGRVDEQFF. The CDR3 DNA sequence: TGTGCCAGCAGTTCTAGCGGGAGGGTGGATGAGCAGTTCTTC.

This chain connects TRBV30 to TRBJ1-5; perhaps TRBD1 as D (5 bases). The germline gives CDR1 GTSNPN, CDR2 SVGIG (reference sequence). Trimming removed 2 bases from V and 3 bases from J, with 8 bases in between. The CDR3 totals 13 residues. CDR3: CAWSPGINQPQHF. The CDR3 DNA follows: TGTGCCTGGAGTCCAGGGATCAATCAGCCCCAGCATTTT.

The chain joins TRBV5-4 to TRBJ2-2, with TRBD2 identical over 7 bases. Germline V CDR1 and CDR2: SGHNT, YYREEE (reference sequence). Trimming at V came to 2 bases and at J to 5 bases, leaving 6 bases not matched to a gene. The CDR3 spans 15 residues. DNA for the CDR3: TGTGCCAGCAGCTTTCCCCTAGCGGAGACCGGGGAGCTGTTTTTT. It translates to CASSFPLAETGELFF.

This rearrangement joins TRBV5-1 to TRBJ2-7; tentative D call: TRBD1 (6 bases). The CDR3 length is 13 residues. Germline CDR1 and CDR2: SGHRS and YFSETQ. Trimming removed 7 bases at V and 3 bases at J, with 14 bases between. The CDR3, as DNA: TGCGCCAGCTTCAAGGGCAGGGGCTACGAGCAGTACTTC. Protein product: CASFKGRGYEQYF.

The J gene is TRBJ1-6, the V gene TRBV2, with unresolved D. CDR1 is SNHLY and CDR2 is FYNNEI in the germline V gene. The CDR3 spans 13 residues. V gave up 7 bases and J gave up 14 bases, with 18 bases separating them. The CDR3 DNA follows: TGTGCCAGCACGGTGGGCCTTTTCGGGGCCCTCCACTTT. It translates to CASTVGLFGALHF.

CDR3 loop: CASSLGGSPHNEQFF. In DNA form, the CDR3 reads TGTGCCAGCAGTTTGGGTGGGAGCCCCCACAATGAGCAGTTCTTC. The V gene is TRBV6-7, the J gene TRBJ2-1, with D perhaps matching TRBD2 (5 bases). TRBV6-7 is classed as an ORF, of uncertain function. V was shortened by 4 bases and J by 5 bases, with 15 bases between the two germline ends. This CDR3 has 15 residues.

The chain is built from TRBV5-4 and TRBJ1-4; tentatively, D is TRBD1 (6 bases). The CDR3 spans 16 residues. CDR1 and CDR2 from the germline V gene are SGHNT and YYREEE (reference sequence). Trimming removed 4 bases at V and 6 bases at J, with 19 bases between. DNA for the CDR3: TGTGCCAGCAGCCAGAGGGATACAGGGTCGGATGAAAAACTGTTTTTT. Translated, it gives CASSQRDTGSDEKLFF. The full variable domain, completed using reference TRBV5-4 and TRBJ1-4, is ETGVTQSPTHLIKTRGQQVTLRCSSQSGHNTVSWYQQALGQGPQFIFQYYREEENGRGNFPPRFSGLQFPNYSSELNVNALELDDSALYLCASSQRDTGSDEKLFFGSGTQLSVL.

The rearrangement uses TRBV5-6 and TRBJ1-1, with D perhaps matching TRBD1 (6 bases). Germline V gene sequence: CDR1 SGHDT, CDR2 YYEEEE. V was trimmed by 1 base and J by 1 base, leaving 14 bases between them. This CDR3 comprises 16 residues. The CDR3 region is CASSLPQQGWNTEAFF. The CDR3 coding sequence is TGTGCCAGCAGCTTGCCGCAACAGGGATGGAACACTGAAGCTTTCTTT.

The genes are TRBV19 and TRBJ2-1; 10 positions match TRBD2. This CDR3 contains 16 residues. V dropped 7 bases and J dropped 4; count of bases not matched to a gene: 10. CDR1 LNHDA and CDR2 SQIVND come from the germline V gene (reference sequence). The CDR3 reads CASTDFGLAEYNEQFF. CDR3 DNA: TGTGCCAGTACCGACTTCGGACTAGCGGAGTACAATGAGCAGTTCTTC. Full variable domain (rest looked up from reference TRBV19 and TRBJ2-1): DGGITQSPKYLFRKEGQNVTLSCEQNLNHDAMYWYRQDPGQGLRLIYYSQIVNDFQKGDIAEGYSVSREKKESFPLTVTSAQKNPTAFYLCASTDFGLAEYNEQFFGPGTRLTVL.

The chain recombines TRBV2 with TRBJ2-7; D possibly corresponds to TRBD1 (6 bases). The CDR3 is 13 residues long. Trimming pared 2 bases from V and 1 base from J, leaving 6 bases between. CDR1 is SNHLY, CDR2 FYNNEI, per germline. CDR3 protein: CASSEQGSYEQYF. The CDR3 bases are TGTGCCAGCAGTGAACAGGGGTCCTACGAGCAGTACTTC.

This rearrangement joins TRBV18 to TRBJ2-3; possible D gene TRBD2, 5 bases. The CDR3 has 15 amino acids. The germline V gene encodes CDR1 KGHSH and CDR2 LQKENI. Trimming took off 6 bases at V and 5 bases at J, with 18 bases between the two ends. The CDR3 nucleotides read TGTGCCAGCTCCCATAGCGAAGGTCTCCGAGATACGCAGTATTTT. This gives the protein CASSHSEGLRDTQYF.

A remark on this clone: This specimen includes other DNA sequences encoding the same CDR3. The V call is TRBV28, the J call TRBJ2-2; TRBD1 aligns across 8 bases. The CDR3 spans 14 residues. Trimming removed 6 bases from V and 5 bases from J; junction bases left unmatched: 5. From germline, CDR1 is MDHEN and CDR2 SYDVKM. CDR3 in amino acids: CASRSTGGTGELFF. DNA of the CDR3: TGTGCCAGCAGGTCAACAGGGGGTACCGGGGAGCTGTTTTTT.

J is TRBJ2-2 and V is TRBV2; 8 nucleotides agree with TRBD1. Trimming cost V 6 bases and J 2 bases; bases outside gene matches: 8. The germline V gene encodes CDR1 SNHLY and CDR2 FYNNEI. This CDR3 region has 16 residues. CDR3 in amino acids: CASSGGTGYNTGELFF. CDR3 nucleotides: TGTGCCAGCAGCGGAGGGACAGGCTATAACACCGGGGAGCTGTTTTTT.

The rearrangement uses TRBV6-5 and TRBJ2-3, with 7 bases that match TRBD1. V dropped 5 bases and J dropped 1; count of bases not matched to a gene: 6. The CDR3 has 15 residues. Germline V lookup: CDR1 MNHEY, CDR2 SVGAGI. The DNA of the CDR3 is TGTGCCAGCAGTAGACAGGGTTCGGGCACAGATACGCAGTATTTT. The encoded protein is CASSRQGSGTDTQYF.

The V call is TRBV5-4, the J call TRBJ2-7; 12 bases are a match to TRBD2. The CDR3 spans 18 residues. Germline V gene sequence: CDR1 SGHNT, CDR2 YYREEE (reference sequence). The V segment lost 4 bases and the J segment 4 bases; nucleotides outside the gene matches: 15. Here the CDR3 reads CASSPRGLSSGRGYEQYF. The CDR3 DNA sequence: TGTGCCAGCAGCCCAAGGGGTCTCTCTAGCGGGAGGGGGTACGAGCAGTACTTC. Supplemented by reference TRBV5-4 and TRBJ2-7, the full variable domain reads ETGVTQSPTHLIKTRGQQVTLRCSSQSGHNTVSWYQQALGQGPQFIFQYYREEENGRGNFPPRFSGLQFPNYSSELNVNALELDDSALYLCASSPRGLSSGRGYEQYFGPGTRLTVT.

The chain links TRBV6-1 to TRBJ2-2; D not certain. The CDR3 has 15 residues. Germline CDR1 reads MNHNS; CDR2 reads SASEGT. Trimming pared 5 bases from V and 1 base from J, leaving 11 bases between. CDR3 nucleotide sequence: TGTGCCAGCAGTCTGCTCGCGGTGAACACCGGGGAGCTGTTTTTT. It yields the protein CASSLLAVNTGELFF.

The chain joins TRBV4-1 to TRBJ2-1, with D possibly matching TRBD2 (5 bases). The germline V and J ends were trimmed by 2 bases and 0 bases, with 23 bases remaining between them. This CDR3 has 20 amino acids. The germline CDR1 and CDR2 sequences are MGHRA and YSYEKL. The DNA for the CDR3 is TGCGCCAGCAGCCAAACCCTCCCCCCCGGGGTGTCGATCTCCTACAATGAGCAGTTCTTC. Translation gives CASSQTLPPGVSISYNEQFF.

The chain uses TRBV7-9 and TRBJ2-5; 7 bases align to TRBD1. The end of the DNA is better explained by TRBJ2-7, so the J call may be wrong. This CDR3 comprises 15 residues. CDR1 and CDR2 (germline): SEHNR, FQNEAQ (reference sequence). The CDR3 sequence: CASSLALGTAYEQYF. The CDR3 coding sequence is TGTGCCAGCAGCTTAGCGCTCGGGACAGCCTACGAGCAGTACTTC.

This rearrangement joins TRBV5-6 to TRBJ2-5; 8 bases agree with TRBD1. The germline V gene encodes CDR1 SGHDT and CDR2 YYEEEE. The ends lost 2 bases at V and 4 bases at J; junction bases unmatched: 7. This CDR3 has 15 residues. The CDR3 DNA is TGTGCCAGCAGCTTCCCGGACAGGGTTGGAGAGACCCAGTACTTC. This gives the protein CASSFPDRVGETQYF.

The chain couples TRBV5-6 to TRBJ1-1; unclear D gene. This CDR3 has 16 amino acids. The V end lost 0 bases, the J end lost 0 bases, and 12 bases lay between the germline ends. CDR1 and CDR2 from the germline V gene are SGHDT and YYEEEE. Written as DNA, the CDR3 is TGTGCCAGCAGCTTGGACGGCGGGAATATGAACACTGAAGCTTTCTTT. It is translated as CASSLDGGNMNTEAFF.